The 24 T cell receptor beta chains reported below all come from one sample, sequenced in a study of T-cell memory formation after mild COVID-19. TCRdb processed the 5' RACE reads anew with MiXCR; each CDR3 protein has one entry. Of some 410,000 distinct CDR3 sequences listed, less than 25% are singletons. Sequencing was carried out using PBMCs or a T cell subset sorted from them (not recorded which). The receptors originated from an adult woman who had mild COVID-19 (a few samples of this study predate the infection). Cell type and time point are not known.

Only a few counts were recorded for this clonotype. The CDR3 loop reads CASSQYGLAYNEQFF. CDR3 nucleotide sequence: TGCGCCAGCAGCCAATATGGACTAGCGTACAATGAGCAGTTCTTC. The gene calls are TRBV4-1 and TRBJ2-1; 9 nucleotides line up with TRBD2. CDR3 length: 15 residues. V lost 2 bases, J lost 4 bases, and 3 bases stayed unmatched. Germline assignment: CDR1 MGHRA and CDR2 YSYEKL.

This clonotype was observed at least ten times. The J gene is TRBJ2-4, the V gene TRBV4-3, with D possibly called TRBD1 or TRBD2 (5 bases each). V was clipped by 1 base and J by 2 bases, with 18 bases between them. Germline CDR1 reads LGHNA; CDR2 reads YSLEER. This CDR3 is 18 amino acids long. The CDR3 is CASSQVGLGVGTKNIQYF. CDR3 nucleotides: TGCGCCAGCAGCCAAGTCGGGCTGGGGGTGGGGACCAAAAACATTCAGTACTTC.

The sample holds a few counts of this clonotype. This sequence joins TRBV5-1 and TRBJ2-1, with 12 bases matching TRBD2. Germline V gene lookup returns CDR1 SGHRS and CDR2 YFSETQ. The junction had 8 bases not matched to a gene; V was cut back by 4 bases and J by 9 bases. This CDR3 region has 15 residues. In DNA form, the CDR3 reads TGCGCCAGCAGCGCATCTAGCGGGAGGGCCGGTGAGCAGTTCTTC. It yields the protein CASSASSGRAGEQFF.

This clonotype has just a few counts. The gene calls are TRBV7-2 and TRBJ2-2; weak D call: TRBD1 (6 bases). The CDR3 is 15 amino acids. The germline V and J ends were trimmed by 4 bases and 1 base, with 10 bases remaining between them. CDR1 and CDR2 from the germline V gene are SGHTA and FQGNSA. CDR3 in amino acids: CASSSRDKNTGELFF. CDR3 in DNA: TGTGCCAGCAGCTCCCGGGACAAGAACACCGGGGAGCTGTTTTTT.

The rearrangement joins TRBV10-3 to TRBJ2-4, with TRBD2 identical over 11 bases. V lost 11 bases, J lost 6 bases, and 9 bases stayed unmatched. The CDR3 consists of 14 residues. CDR1 and CDR2 (germline): ENHRY, SYGVKD. The DNA of the CDR3 is TGTGCCTCCTTAGCGGGAGGGCCTCTAAACATTCAGTACTTC. Its protein product is CASLAGGPLNIQYF.

This chain uses TRBV5-1 with TRBJ2-7, with D unclear. V lost 3 bases and J lost 5, with 9 bases in between. CDR1 and CDR2 (germline): SGHRS, YFSETQ. The CDR3 spans 12 residues. This CDR3 is CASSYADDEQYF. CDR3 bases: TGCGCCAGCAGCTACGCTGACGACGAGCAGTACTTC.

This chain connects TRBV3-1 to TRBJ2-3, with a weak D call TRBD2 (6 bases). There are 15 residues in the CDR3. The germline CDR1 and CDR2 sequences are LGHDT and YNNKEL (reference sequence). V was pared by 1 base and J by 2 bases, with 10 bases between. In nucleotides, the CDR3 is TGTGCCAGCAGCCAAGTGGAGGGTTCCACAGATACGCAGTATTTT. This gives the protein CASSQVEGSTDTQYF.

The rearrangement uses TRBV20-1 and TRBJ2-3; 10 bases are shared with TRBD2. Germline V lookup: CDR1 DFQATT, CDR2 SNEGSKA (reference sequence). The V gene end was trimmed by 4 bases and the J gene end by 4 bases; junction bases not matched to a gene: 2. The CDR3 totals 13 residues. In DNA form, the CDR3 reads TGCAGTGCTACTAGCGGGGGAGCAGATACGCAGTATTTT. Its translation: CSATSGGADTQYF.

CDR3 loop: CASSVELTDEQFF. The DNA of the CDR3 is TGTGCCAGCAGCGTCGAGCTAACGGATGAGCAGTTCTTC. The chain links TRBV7-9 to TRBJ2-1; D is undetermined. The CDR3 loop spans 13 amino acids. The germline V and J ends were trimmed by 5 bases and 8 bases, with 13 bases remaining between them. In germline, CDR1 is SEHNR, CDR2 FQNEAQ (reference sequence).

This clonotype was found once. The rearrangement uses TRBV6-6 and TRBJ2-5; 11 bases map to TRBD2. V lost 2 bases to trimming and J lost 5 bases; unmatched junction nucleotides: 13. There are 18 residues in the CDR3. Germline CDR1 is MNHNY and CDR2 is SVGAGI (reference sequence). The CDR3 DNA is TGTGCCAGCAGTTACGGAGCTAGCGGGAGGACGGGTGGGGAGACCCAGTACTTC. Translating it yields CASSYGASGRTGGETQYF.

The CDR3 DNA follows: TGTGCCAGCAGGGAGACAGGGGGCAATCAGCCCCAGCATTTT. Amino acid sequence: CASRETGGNQPQHF. The chain recombines TRBV7-2 with TRBJ1-5, with TRBD1 matching over 8 bases. With V trimmed by 6 bases and J by 2 bases, 3 bases remained unmatched. This CDR3 is built from 14 residues. Germline assignment: CDR1 SGHTA and CDR2 FQGNSA.

This clonotype was recorded once. V is TRBV2 and J is TRBJ2-2; D may be TRBD2 (6 bases). Germline V lookup: CDR1 SNHLY, CDR2 FYNNEI. Trimming stripped 6 bases from V and 5 bases from J, with 10 bases between. The CDR3 totals 13 residues. CDR3 in amino acids: CASRPGTTGELFF. Written as DNA, the CDR3 is TGTGCCAGCAGGCCTGGGACTACCGGGGAGCTGTTTTTT.

This clonotype turned up a few times. The chain employs TRBV5-1 and TRBJ1-1; D is possibly TRBD1 (6 bases). There are 13 residues in the CDR3. The ends were cut back, 5 bases at V and 4 bases at J, with 12 bases in the middle. Germline V CDR1 and CDR2: SGHRS, YFSETQ. The CDR3 is CASRPDRRTEAFF. The CDR3 DNA reads TGCGCCAGCAGACCGGACAGACGCACTGAAGCTTTCTTT. Based on the CDR3 plus reference TRBV5-1 and TRBJ1-1, the full variable domain is KAGVTQTPRYLIKTRGQQVTLSCSPISGHRSVSWYQQTPGQGLQFLFEYFSETQRNKGNFPGRFSGRQFSNSRSEMNVSTLELGDSALYLCASRPDRRTEAFFGQGTRLTVV.

The V gene is TRBV12-3 or TRBV12-4, the J gene TRBJ1-5; D ambiguous. The length of the CDR3 is 11 residues. The V end lost 5 bases, the J end lost 7 bases, and 6 bases lay between the germline ends. The DNA of the CDR3 is TGTGCCAGCAGTAAGGGCCAGCCCCAGCATTTT. Translation gives CASSKGQPQHF.

The chain employs TRBV15 and TRBJ1-2; D remains unclear. V was pared by 5 bases and J by 3 bases, with 13 bases between. In germline, CDR1 is LNHNV, CDR2 YYDKDF (reference sequence). The CDR3 sequence is 14 residues long. In DNA, the CDR3 is TGTGCCACCAGCGTTAGTGGATGGGACTATGGCTACACCTTC. Protein product: CATSVSGWDYGYTF. The full variable domain, with the rest looked up from reference TRBV15 and TRBJ1-2, is DAMVIQNPRYQVTQFGKPVTLSCSQTLNHNVMYWYQQKSSQAPKLLFHYYDKDFNNEADTPDNFQSRRPNTSFCFLDIRSPGLGDTAMYLCATSVSGWDYGYTFGSGTRLTVV.

This clonotype was seen a handful of times. This chain joins TRBV3-1 and TRBJ2-3, with 8 bases matching TRBD2. With 1 base clipped from V and 2 bases from J, the junction kept 8 bases outside the gene matches. From germline, CDR1 is LGHDT and CDR2 YNNKEL (reference sequence). This CDR3 region has 17 residues. CDR3 residues: CASSQVLAGGFTDTQYF. As DNA, the CDR3 is TGTGCCAGCAGCCAAGTCTTGGCGGGGGGTTTCACAGATACGCAGTATTTT.

This clonotype was picked up a small number of times. The V call is TRBV5-1, the J call TRBJ2-1; 7 nucleotides agree with TRBD2. V gave up 4 bases and J gave up 8 bases; unmatched junction bases: 12. CDR3 length: 15 amino acids. Germline V lookup: CDR1 SGHRS, CDR2 YFSETQ. In nucleotides, the CDR3 is TGCGCCAGCAGCATAGGGAGGGCCGCGAGGGATGAGCAGTTCTTC. Protein sequence: CASSIGRAARDEQFF.

The table lists this clonotype with a few counts. The V and J genes are TRBV5-1 and TRBJ1-1; 8 bases match TRBD1. V lost 2 bases, J lost 1 base, and 7 bases stayed unmatched. This CDR3 is built from 16 residues. Germline values: CDR1 SGHRS, CDR2 YFSETQ. CDR3 in amino acids: CASSFSSGTGNTEAFF. The CDR3 DNA reads as TGCGCCAGCAGCTTCTCCTCCGGGACAGGGAACACTGAAGCTTTCTTT. Full variable domain (outside the CDR3, taken from reference TRBV5-1 and TRBJ1-1): KAGVTQTPRYLIKTRGQQVTLSCSPISGHRSVSWYQQTPGQGLQFLFEYFSETQRNKGNFPGRFSGRQFSNSRSEMNVSTLELGDSALYLCASSFSSGTGNTEAFFGQGTRLTVV.

The V and J genes are TRBV29-1 and TRBJ1-2; no reliable D call. With 3 bases removed from V and 4 bases from J, the gap between germline ends came to 9 bases. The germline V gene encodes CDR1 SQVTM and CDR2 ANQGSEA. CDR3 length: 12 residues. As DNA, the CDR3 is TGCAGCGTTGACATCCAGAGCTATGGCTACACCTTC. Its protein product is CSVDIQSYGYTF.

This chain uses TRBV4-1 with TRBJ1-4, with 10 nucleotides matching TRBD1. The CDR3 consists of 15 residues. The ends lost 4 bases at V and 8 bases at J; junction bases unmatched: 7. The germline CDR1 and CDR2 sequences are MGHRA and YSYEKL. CDR3 region: CASSLGTGVDEKLFF. For the CDR3, the DNA is TGCGCCAGCAGCCTGGGGACAGGGGTAGACGAAAAACTGTTTTTT.

This clonotype has more than one count but fewer than ten. The chain joins TRBV6-2 or TRBV6-3 to TRBJ2-7; 7 nucleotides match TRBD2. The CDR3 is 14 amino acids. V was clipped by 7 bases and J by 3 bases; unmatched bases: 9. Germline V gives CDR1 MNHEY, CDR2 SVGEGT. CDR3 protein: CASTRAGNLYEQYF. DNA of the CDR3: TGTGCCAGCACTCGAGCGGGGAACCTCTACGAGCAGTACTTC.

The chain links TRBV14 to TRBJ2-5; D not certain. Germline CDR1 and CDR2: SGHDN and FVKESK. Trimming shortened V by 4 bases and J by 5 bases, and 20 bases separated the two germline ends. This CDR3 comprises 16 residues. This CDR3 reads CASSLSQGHPGETQYF. The CDR3 DNA reads TGTGCCAGCAGCCTTTCCCAAGGCCACCCCGGGGAGACCCAGTACTTC.

The J gene is TRBJ1-5, the V gene TRBV28; no firm D call. The CDR3 has 15 residues. Germline V gene lookup returns CDR1 MDHEN and CDR2 SYDVKM. Trimming took off 1 base at V and 0 bases at J, with 7 bases between the two ends. The CDR3 sequence is CASSLYDPSNQPQHF. In DNA form, the CDR3 reads TGTGCCAGCAGTTTATACGACCCTAGCAATCAGCCCCAGCATTTT.

This chain uses TRBV7-9 with TRBJ2-1; 8 bases align to TRBD2. The germline V gene encodes CDR1 SEHNR and CDR2 FQNEAQ (reference sequence). The junction had 13 bases not matched to a gene; V was cut back by 4 bases and J by 8 bases. The CDR3 spans 16 residues. CDR3 amino acids: CASSSRRVAGYDEQFF. CDR3 in DNA: TGTGCCAGCAGCTCCCGACGGGTAGCGGGATACGATGAGCAGTTCTTC.